The clone carrying this T cell receptor beta chain was seen a single time. Memory T cells were CD45RO+, naive were CD45RA+, sorted by FACS. This sample is drawn from a study of regulatory dendritic cells for organ transplantation. Profiling relied on immunoSEQ multiplex PCR, and the TCRdb table lists in-frame clones only, not all of them. The data show 9,000 to 13,000 clones, roughly two thirds seen once. Germline values: CDR1 MDHEN, CDR2 SYDVKM. CDR3 length: 20 residues. V lost 6 bases to trimming and J lost 1 base; unmatched junction nucleotides: 18. The sequence was obtained from a human donor in good health. Sequenced input: memory CD8+ T cells from blood. The subset here: CD45RO+ memory T cells. The rearrangement links TRBV28 to TRBJ2-1, with TRBD2 identical over 10 bases. The DNA for the CDR3 is TGTGCCAGCAGGACGGAAGCGGGAGGGGTCGGGGTCGGATCCTACAATGAGCAGTTCTTC. Amino acids: CASRTEAGGVGVGSYNEQFF.